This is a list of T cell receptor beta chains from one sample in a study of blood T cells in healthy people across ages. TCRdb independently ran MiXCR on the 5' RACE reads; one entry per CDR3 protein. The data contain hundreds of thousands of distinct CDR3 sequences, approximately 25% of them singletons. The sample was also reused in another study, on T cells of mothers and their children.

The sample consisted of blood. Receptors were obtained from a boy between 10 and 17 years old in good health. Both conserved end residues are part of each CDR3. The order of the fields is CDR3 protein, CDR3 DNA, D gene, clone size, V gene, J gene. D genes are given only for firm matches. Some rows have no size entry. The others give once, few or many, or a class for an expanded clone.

CASSLSLTGNEKLFF	TGCGCCAGCAGCTTGTCACTTACAGGAAATGAAAAACTGTTTTTT	.	once	TRBV5-1	TRBJ1-4
CASNFNEQFF	TGTGCCAGCAATTTTAATGAGCAGTTCTTC	.	.	TRBV2	TRBJ2-1
CASTQGAGEQYF	TGTGCCAGCACCCAGGGGGCCGGGGAGCAGTACTTC	TRBD1	.	TRBV6-1	TRBJ2-7
CASSLDGPGGYGYTF	TGTGCCAGCAGCTTAGACGGCCCAGGGGGCTATGGCTACACCTTC	TRBD1	.	TRBV7-2	TRBJ1-2
CASSEVDFLREKLFF	TGTGCCAGCAGTGAAGTCGATTTTCTAAGGGAAAAACTGTTTTTT	.	few	TRBV2	TRBJ1-4
CSVVPPDYGYTF	TGCAGCGTTGTCCCCCCTGACTATGGCTACACCTTC	.	few	TRBV29-1	TRBJ1-2
CASRGRLILDTQYF	TGTGCCAGCAGAGGGAGGTTGATTCTTGATACGCAGTATTTT	.	few	TRBV28	TRBJ2-3
CASSGGASETQYF	TGTGCCAGCAGCGGGGGGGCCTCGGAGACCCAGTACTTC	TRBD2	.	TRBV2	TRBJ2-5
CACSYTRGGVRNQPQHF	TGTGCCTGCAGCTACACTCGGGGGGGCGTAAGGAATCAGCCCCAGCATTTT	.	.	TRBV5-6	TRBJ1-5
CASSAPEGFQYF	TGTGCCAGCAGCGCCCCCGAAGGGTTCCAGTACTTC	.	few	TRBV7-6	TRBJ2-7
CASSYIIKTEAFF	TGTGCCAGCAGCTATATCATAAAAACTGAAGCTTTCTTT	.	.	TRBV28	TRBJ1-1
CASTTGDSVETQYF	TGTGCCAGCACTACGGGGGACAGCGTCGAGACCCAGTACTTC	.	.	TRBV7-9	TRBJ2-5
CASRASGIQETQYF	TGCGCCAGCAGGGCTAGCGGGATACAAGAGACCCAGTACTTC	TRBD2	.	TRBV5-1	TRBJ2-5
CASSQGSGAYGYTF	TGCGCCAGCAGCCAAGGATCAGGGGCCTATGGCTACACCTTC	.	few	TRBV4-1	TRBJ1-2
CAISEPSGGAPNEQFF	TGTGCCATCAGTGAGCCCAGCGGGGGGGCACCCAATGAGCAGTTCTTC	TRBD2	few	TRBV10-3	TRBJ2-1
CAGSEASGNTIYF	TGTGCCGGCTCGGAGGCCTCTGGAAACACCATATATTTT	.	few	TRBV7-6	TRBJ1-3
CASAIRPSNYEKLFF	TGTGCTAGTGCGATTCGGCCCAGCAACTATGAAAAACTGTTTTTT	.	few	TRBV12-5	TRBJ1-4
CASSLFRRDREDSEQFF	TGTGCCAGCAGCTTATTCCGCCGGGACAGGGAAGACAGTGAGCAGTTCTTC	TRBD1	.	TRBV11-3	TRBJ2-1
CASRPNSGQPPFF	TGTGCCAGCAGGCCAAATTCAGGACAGCCTCCGTTCTTC	.	few	TRBV12-3/TRBV12-4	TRBJ2-1
CASSQETSFYEQYF	TGCGCCAGCAGCCAAGAAACATCATTCTACGAGCAGTACTTC	.	.	TRBV4-1	TRBJ2-7
CASSPWGSGGIFQETQYF	TGTGCCAGCAGCCCCTGGGGTAGCGGGGGGATCTTCCAAGAGACCCAGTACTTC	TRBD2	.	TRBV7-9	TRBJ2-5
CASSLGRSYEQYF	TGTGCCAGCAGCTTAGGGCGGTCCTACGAGCAGTACTTC	.	large	TRBV11-2	TRBJ2-7
CASRSGTSGKQFF	TGTGCCAGCAGATCCGGGACTAGCGGGAAGCAGTTCTTC	TRBD2	.	TRBV12-3/TRBV12-4	TRBJ2-1
CASSQEQEQYF	TGTGCCAGCAGCCAAGAGCAGGAGCAGTACTTC	.	few	TRBV4-2	TRBJ2-7
CASSLDGDSSGDPYEQYF	TGTGCCAGCAGCTTAGATGGCGATAGTAGCGGGGACCCCTACGAGCAGTACTTC	TRBD2	many	TRBV11-2	TRBJ2-7
CASSPITSGTDTQYF	TGTGCCAGCAGCCCGATTACTAGCGGCACAGATACGCAGTATTTT	TRBD2	.	TRBV5-4	TRBJ2-3
CASSLVPAGVSEQFF	TGTGCCAGCAGCTTAGTACCAGCGGGGGTCTCTGAGCAGTTCTTC	TRBD2	.	TRBV7-9	TRBJ2-1
CASSLDVPYEQYF	TGTGCCAGCAGCTTAGATGTGCCCTACGAGCAGTACTTC	.	few	TRBV11-2	TRBJ2-7
CASSPPGHRGETHYF	TGCGCCAGCAGCCCCCCCGGCCACAGGGGAGAGACCCACTACTTC	TRBD1	.	TRBV5-1	TRBJ2-5
CASSRDREHEQYF	TGTGCCAGCAGCCGGGACAGGGAACACGAGCAGTACTTC	TRBD1	.	TRBV6-4	TRBJ2-7
CASSYPRGNSGNTIYF	TGTGCCAGCAGCTACCCCAGGGGGAACTCTGGAAACACCATATATTTT	TRBD1	.	TRBV7-9	TRBJ1-3
CASGLVPPVSKAFF	TGTGCTAGTGGTTTGGTACCTCCAGTAAGCAAAGCTTTCTTT	.	.	TRBV12-5	TRBJ1-1
CTSSLVMASGEKLFF	TGTACCAGCAGTTTAGTAATGGCTAGCGGGGAAAAACTGTTTTTT	.	.	TRBV12-3/TRBV12-4	TRBJ1-4
CSVRFRRDGEQYF	TGCAGCGTACGATTCCGAAGGGATGGCGAGCAGTACTTC	.	.	TRBV29-1	TRBJ2-7
CASSLNRALEEQYF	TGTGCCAGCAGTTTAAACAGGGCCCTCGAGGAGCAGTACTTC	.	.	TRBV12-3/TRBV12-4	TRBJ2-5
CASSQEGGGTFYEQYF	TGTGCCAGCAGCCAAGAAGGAGGGGGAACCTTCTACGAGCAGTACTTC	.	few	TRBV4-2	TRBJ2-7
CSVLQQGAQGYTF	TGCAGCGTTCTTCAACAGGGGGCCCAGGGCTACACCTTC	TRBD1	many	TRBV29-1	TRBJ1-2
CASSTGLAGGPYNEQFF	TGTGCCAGCAGCACCGGACTAGCGGGGGGTCCCTACAATGAGCAGTTCTTC	.	few	TRBV21-1	TRBJ2-1
CASSDGRGEETQYF	TGTGCCAGCAGTGATGGAAGGGGGGAAGAGACCCAGTACTTC	.	few	TRBV2	TRBJ2-5
CASSLERGAHEQFF	TGTGCCAGCAGCTTAGAGCGCGGGGCCCATGAGCAGTTCTTC	.	.	TRBV7-9	TRBJ2-1
CSVEGTSGSLDTQYF	TGCAGCGTTGAAGGGACTAGCGGGAGTTTAGATACGCAGTATTTT	TRBD2	.	TRBV29-1	TRBJ2-3
CASSGNSHNEQFF	TGCGCCAGCAGCGGGAATAGCCACAATGAGCAGTTCTTC	.	few	TRBV5-1	TRBJ2-1
CASSPGGMTEAFF	TGTGCCAGCAGCCCCGGAGGGATGACTGAAGCTTTCTTT	.	.	TRBV5-6	TRBJ1-1
CASSSGQPNQPQHF	TGTGCCAGCAGCTCGGGACAGCCCAATCAGCCCCAGCATTTT	TRBD1	few	TRBV7-9	TRBJ1-5
CASSWGQILQETRYF	TGTGCCAGCAGTTGGGGACAGATCCTCCAAGAGACCCGGTACTTC	TRBD1	few	TRBV2	TRBJ2-5
CASSQDSAGVDVEAFF	TGTGCCAGCAGCCAGGACTCGGCGGGGGTCGACGTTGAAGCTTTCTTT	.	few	TRBV4-2	TRBJ1-1
CASSLRGREETQYF	TGTGCCAGCAGCCTCAGGGGGCGAGAAGAGACCCAGTACTTC	TRBD1	few	TRBV7-6	TRBJ2-5
CASSPGTGTEQFF	TGTGCCAGCAGCCCCGGTACAGGGACTGAGCAGTTCTTC	.	few	TRBV11-1	TRBJ2-1
CSVAWAPHGNEKLFF	TGCAGCGTTGCTTGGGCCCCCCATGGGAATGAAAAACTGTTTTTT	.	.	TRBV29-1	TRBJ1-4
CASSEAPDSLNTETFF	TGCGCCAGCAGTGAGGCGCCTGACAGCTTGAACACTGAAACTTTCTTT	.	.	TRBV10-2	TRBJ1-1
CASSYKWDFPSSGANVLTF	TGTGCCAGCAGTTACAAGTGGGACTTCCCGAGCTCTGGGGCCAACGTCCTGACTTTC	.	.	TRBV6-5	TRBJ2-6
CSAEVAASGLPYNEQFF	TGCAGCGCCGAGGTGGCGGCTAGCGGCCTACCCTACAATGAGCAGTTCTTC	TRBD2	few	TRBV29-1	TRBJ2-1
CSANEQGAFLSGYTF	TGCAGTGCTAACGAACAGGGGGCTTTTCTATCTGGCTACACCTTC	TRBD1	few	TRBV20-1	TRBJ1-2
CAIGPAMNTEAFF	TGTGCCATCGGGCCAGCAATGAACACTGAAGCTTTCTTT	.	.	TRBV10-3	TRBJ1-1
CASVDSLIFADTQYF	TGTGCCAGTGTGGACAGCTTGATTTTCGCAGATACGCAGTATTTT	.	.	TRBV2	TRBJ2-3
CSARVQGTGGNEQFF	TGCAGTGCTAGAGTCCAAGGGACAGGGGGAAATGAGCAGTTCTTC	TRBD1	few	TRBV20-1	TRBJ2-1
CASRFDRNQPQHF	TGTGCCAGCAGGTTCGACAGGAATCAGCCCCAGCATTTT	.	.	TRBV12-3/TRBV12-4	TRBJ1-5
CSVPTGTYGYTF	TGCAGCGTCCCGACAGGGACTTATGGCTACACCTTC	TRBD1	.	TRBV29-1	TRBJ1-2
CASTQGGPNTEAFF	TGTGCCAGCACCCAGGGAGGGCCAAACACTGAAGCTTTCTTT	.	.	TRBV13	TRBJ1-1
CASSGDSHEKLFF	TGTGCCAGTAGCGGGGACAGTCATGAAAAACTGTTTTTT	TRBD1	few	TRBV19	TRBJ1-4